Sequencing of this T cell receptor beta chain was carried out in a study of cytomegalovirus exposure and HLA in healthy donors. Study-level findings and limits: Altogether, 164 TCR beta chains were recorded as cytomegalovirus-associated.

Data came from immunoSEQ multiplex PCR; TCRdb stores just in-frame clones and leaves some out. The repertoire holds some 130,000 clones, with 70% to 90% as singletons. On this clone itself: Antigen unknown.

The CDR3 loop spans 17 amino acids. Germline V CDR1 and CDR2: SGHVS, FQNEAQ. V dropped 6 bases and J dropped 0 bases, with 15 bases sitting between them. This TCR derives from a woman in her 30s in good health and CMV-seronegative. The chain combines TRBV7-8 with TRBJ1-6, with TRBD1 as a possible D gene (6 bases). Sequencing was carried out using PBMCs. The CDR3 DNA is TGTGCCAGCAGTACTACGGGACACAGCTCCTATAATTCACCCCTCCACTTT. Translated, it gives CASSTTGHSSYNSPLHF.